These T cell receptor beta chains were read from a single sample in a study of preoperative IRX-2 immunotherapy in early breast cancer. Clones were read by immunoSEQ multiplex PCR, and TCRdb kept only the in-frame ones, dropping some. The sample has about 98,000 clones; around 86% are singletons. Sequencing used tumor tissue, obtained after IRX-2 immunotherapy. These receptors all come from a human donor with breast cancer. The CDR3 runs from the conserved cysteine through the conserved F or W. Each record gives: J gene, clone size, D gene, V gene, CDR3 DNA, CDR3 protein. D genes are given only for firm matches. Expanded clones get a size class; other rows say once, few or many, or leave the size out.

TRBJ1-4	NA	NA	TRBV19	TGTGCCAGTAGTATTGGTAACCGGAGAACAACTAATGAAAAACTGTTTTTT	CASSIGNRRTTNEKLFF
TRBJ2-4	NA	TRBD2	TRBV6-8	TGTGCCAGCAGTTACTCGACCATGGGGCTAGCGGGAGGGCGGGGCAAAAACATTCAGTACTTC	CASSYSTMGLAGGRGKNIQYF
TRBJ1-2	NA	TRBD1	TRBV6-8	TGTGCCAGCAGTCCCCGACAGGGAAACTATGGCTACACCTTC	CASSPRQGNYGYTF
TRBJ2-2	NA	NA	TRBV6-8	TGTGCCATCAGGGGGGTCAACACCGGGGAGCTGTTTTTT	CAIRGVNTGELFF
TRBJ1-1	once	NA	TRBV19	TGTGCCAGTAGTATAGGCCCAACGTCAACTGAAGCTTTCTTT	CASSIGPTSTEAFF
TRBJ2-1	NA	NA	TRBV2	TGTGCCAGCAGTGAAGGAGGGGTCCCCTACAATGAGCAGTTCTTC	CASSEGGVPYNEQFF
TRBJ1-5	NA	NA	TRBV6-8	TGTGCCAGCAGTCCGCAGCAGTTTCAGCCCCAGCATTTT	CASSPQQFQPQHF
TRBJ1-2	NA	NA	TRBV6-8	TGTGCCAGCAGTTCAGGGACGGCCCGAGGTAGTGGCTACACCTTC	CASSSGTARGSGYTF
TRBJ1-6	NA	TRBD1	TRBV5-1	TGCGCCAGCAGAACCGGGACAGGACTAAATTCACCCCTCCACTTT	CASRTGTGLNSPLHF
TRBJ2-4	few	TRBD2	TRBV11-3	TGTGCCAGCAGCTTATACACCCTGGGACTAGAAGAAAACATTCAGTACTTC	CASSLYTLGLEENIQYF
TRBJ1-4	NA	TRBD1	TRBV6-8	TGTGCCAGCAGTCTCCGACAGGGGGGGCCTAATGAAAAACTGTTTTTT	CASSLRQGGPNEKLFF
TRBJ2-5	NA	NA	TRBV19	TGTGCCAGTAGTGGGGCGGAACAAGAGACCCAGTACTTC	CASSGAEQETQYF
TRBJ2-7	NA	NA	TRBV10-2	TGCGCCAGCAGTGAGTCCCCAGGGCTCGAGCAGTACTTC	CASSESPGLEQYF
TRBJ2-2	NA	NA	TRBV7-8	TGTGCCAGCAGCCCTCGGGACAAGAACACCGGGGAGCTGTTTTTT	CASSPRDKNTGELFF
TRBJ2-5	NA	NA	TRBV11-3	TGTGCCAGCAGCTTATATTCCAATTCAGAGACCCAGTACTTC	CASSLYSNSETQYF
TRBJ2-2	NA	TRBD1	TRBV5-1	TGCGCCAGCAGCACGGACAGGCCAGGGCCCACCGGGGAGCTGTTTTTT	CASSTDRPGPTGELFF
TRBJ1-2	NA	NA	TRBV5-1	TGCGCCAGCAGCCCGGACGGCACTAACTATGGCTACACCTTC	CASSPDGTNYGYTF
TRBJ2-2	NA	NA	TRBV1	TGCGCCAGCAGCCATAGACTAGTTGTCGGTAACACCGGGGAGCTGTTTTTT	CASSHRLVVGNTGELFF
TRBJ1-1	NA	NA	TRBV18	TGTGCCAGCTCACCCACAGCGGTGAAGTCTGAAGCTTTCTTT	CASSPTAVKSEAFF
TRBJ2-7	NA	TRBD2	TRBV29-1	TGCAGCGTTGTGGGCCTAGCGGAAGCCTACGAGCAGTACTTC	CSVVGLAEAYEQYF
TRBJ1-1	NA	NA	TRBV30	TGTGCCTGGAGTGTACAAACGAACACTGAAGCTTTCTTT	CAWSVQTNTEAFF
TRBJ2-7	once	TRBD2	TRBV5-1	TGCGCCAGCAGCTTTGGTACTAGCGGGAGCGAGCAGTACTTC	CASSFGTSGSEQYF
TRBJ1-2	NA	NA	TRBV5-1	TGCGCCAGCAGCCCCAGGGAGGGCAACTATGGCTACACCTTC	CASSPREGNYGYTF
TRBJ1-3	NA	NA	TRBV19	TGTGCCAGTAGTATAGCTTCGGGCAGCTCTGGAAACACCATATATTTT	CASSIASGSSGNTIYF
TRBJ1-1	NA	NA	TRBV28	TGTGCCAGCAGTTTAACCTGGCAGGTCAACACTGAAGCTTTCTTT	CASSLTWQVNTEAFF
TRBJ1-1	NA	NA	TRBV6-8	TGTGCCAGCACCAGATCAGGGGCCGAAGCTTTCTTT	CASTRSGAEAFF
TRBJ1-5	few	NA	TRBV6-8	TGTGCCAGCAGTAGCGGTTCGGGGGGAAATCAGCCCCAGCATTTT	CASSSGSGGNQPQHF
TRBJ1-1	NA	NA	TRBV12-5	TGTGCTAGTGGTTTGGCAGTGAACACTGAAGCTTTCTTT	CASGLAVNTEAFF
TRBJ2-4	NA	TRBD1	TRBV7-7	TGTGCCACCCCCTTCGGGACAGGGACACAAGGGGTAGCCAAAAACATTCAGTACTTC	CATPFGTGTQGVAKNIQYF
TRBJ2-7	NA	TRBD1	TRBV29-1	TGCAGCGTTGCGAGGGGACAGCGTTACTCTTACGAGCAGTACTTC	CSVARGQRYSYEQYF
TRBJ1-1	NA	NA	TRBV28	TGTGCCAGCAGCACCCCGCCCGGGAGAAGGCGGAACACTGAAGCTTTCTTT	CASSTPPGRRRNTEAFF
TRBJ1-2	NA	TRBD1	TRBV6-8	TGTGCCAGCAGTCGGGACAGGGAGAGTGGCTATGGCTACACCTTC	CASSRDRESGYGYTF
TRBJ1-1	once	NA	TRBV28	TGTGCCAGCAGTTCTCCCCCAGTGAACACTGAAGCTTTCTTT	CASSSPPVNTEAFF
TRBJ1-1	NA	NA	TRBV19	TGTGCCAGTAGTATAGGTCCCAGGAACACTGAAGCTTTCTTT	CASSIGPRNTEAFF
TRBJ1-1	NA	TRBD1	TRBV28	TGTGCCAGCAGTTTGGGGCAGGGGGCCCCTTTCTTT	CASSLGQGAPFF
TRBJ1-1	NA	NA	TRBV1	TGCGCCAGCAGCCAACCCACGAAGGGGAACACTGAAGCTTTCTTT	CASSQPTKGNTEAFF
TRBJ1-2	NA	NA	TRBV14	TGTGCCAGCTCACAGGGTACTGGCTACACCTTC	CASSQGTGYTF
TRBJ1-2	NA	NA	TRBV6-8	TGTGCCAGCAGTGATCCGATTGGGGGATCCCATGGCTACACCTTC	CASSDPIGGSHGYTF
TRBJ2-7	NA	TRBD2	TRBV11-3	TGTGCCAGCAGCCGGGTGGCGGGGGTCTCCTACGAGCAGTACTTC	CASSRVAGVSYEQYF
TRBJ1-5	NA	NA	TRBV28	TGTGCCACCAAAGTACAGGGACAGCCCCAGCATTTT	CATKVQGQPQHF
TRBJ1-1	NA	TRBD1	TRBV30	TGTGCCTGGAAACGGGACAGGGACACTGAAGCTTTCTTT	CAWKRDRDTEAFF